These 25 T cell receptor beta chains share one sample of origin, sequenced in a study of neoadjuvant anti-PD-1 for oral cavity cancer. Sequencing was performed with immunoSEQ multiplex PCR; in TCRdb, only in-frame clones are kept and a portion is missing. Of around 15,000 clones in the sample, about 70% are singletons; the top ten hold around 2.7%. The sample here was PBMCs, taken before nivolumab (anti-PD-1) treatment. Receptors were obtained from a person aged 35-80 years with oral cavity squamous cell carcinoma.

For the CDR3, the DNA is TGTGCCTGGAGTGGGACAGCCGGAGGAAACACCATATATTTT. Translated, it gives CAWSGTAGGNTIYF. J is TRBJ1-3 and V is TRBV30; possible D gene TRBD1, 6 bases. CDR3 size: 14 residues. Germline loops: CDR1 GTSNPN, CDR2 SVGIG (reference sequence). The germline V and J ends were trimmed by 1 base and 4 bases, with 11 bases remaining between them.

The J gene is TRBJ2-7, the V gene TRBV6-5; possible D gene TRBD1, 5 bases. Germline values: CDR1 MNHEY, CDR2 SVGAGI. The CDR3 covers 13 residues. The V and J ends lost 5 bases and 2 bases respectively, with 10 bases between them. CDR3 sequence: CASSQGSTYEQYF. Here the CDR3 DNA reads TGTGCCAGCAGTCAGGGTTCGACCTACGAGCAGTACTTC.

This chain joins TRBV7-9 and TRBJ2-7; D is uncertain. The CDR3 has 16 amino acids. Trimming took 5 bases from V and 2 from J, leaving 19 bases between them. CDR1 is SEHNR and CDR2 is FQNEAQ in the germline V gene (reference sequence). The CDR3 here is CASSHTSQREAYEQYF. CDR3 sequence (DNA): TGTGCCAGCAGCCACACCTCACAAAGGGAAGCCTACGAGCAGTACTTC.

The chain recombines TRBV6-6 with TRBJ2-3; 7 nucleotides agree with TRBD2. The CDR3 length is 13 residues. After removal of 7 bases from V and 5 bases from J, the junction contained 6 bases not matched to a gene. Germline V CDR1 and CDR2: MNHNY, SVGAGI (reference sequence). CDR3 sequence (DNA): TGTGCCAGCACTCCTGGGACTATAGATACGCAGTATTTT. Protein product: CASTPGTIDTQYF.

The chain couples TRBV29-1 to TRBJ2-7; D is unresolved. V was trimmed by 4 bases and J by 1 base, leaving 8 bases between them. CDR1 is SQVTM and CDR2 is ANQGSEA in the germline V gene. This CDR3 is built from 12 residues. Here the CDR3 reads CSVVGNSYEQYF. The CDR3 region has the DNA TGCAGCGTTGTCGGCAATTCCTACGAGCAGTACTTC.

The rearrangement uses TRBV7-2 and TRBJ2-5; D gene ambiguous. Deletions cut 6 bases from V and 4 bases from J, with 12 bases between. Germline CDR1 and CDR2: SGHTA and FQGNSA. The CDR3 loop spans 13 amino acids. CDR3 nucleotide sequence: TGTGCCAGCAGTCGTTCGACGGTAGAGACCCAGTACTTC. Residues: CASSRSTVETQYF.

The chain recombines TRBV11-3 with TRBJ2-3, with 9 bases that match TRBD2. The V and J ends lost 4 bases and 0 bases, in that order; junction bases with no gene match: 8. CDR1 SGHNT and CDR2 YENEEA come from the germline V gene. The CDR3 sequence is 17 residues long. The CDR3 DNA is TGTGCCAGCAGCTCCGGAGCGGGAGGCCCCAGCACAGATACGCAGTATTTT. Amino acid sequence: CASSSGAGGPSTDTQYF.

The chain uses TRBV6-5 and TRBJ1-5, with D possibly matching TRBD1 (5 bases). V lost 0 bases to trimming and J lost 7 bases, with 16 bases between them. In germline, CDR1 is MNHEY, CDR2 SVGAGI. The CDR3 runs to 16 residues. CDR3 region: CASSYSVHIGDQPQHF. The CDR3 DNA reads TGTGCCAGCAGTTACTCGGTCCACATAGGGGACCAGCCCCAGCATTTT.

The chain employs TRBV7-3 and TRBJ2-2; 12 positions agree with TRBD2. The V and J ends lost 5 bases and 6 bases, in that order; junction bases with no gene match: 4. Germline CDR1 is SGHTA and CDR2 is FQGTGA. The CDR3 extends over 15 amino acids. This CDR3 reads CASSPLAGGAGELFF. The CDR3 DNA reads TGTGCCAGCAGCCCACTAGCGGGGGGCGCCGGGGAGCTGTTTTTT.

The chain is built from TRBV6-1 and TRBJ2-7; possibly TRBD1 for D (6 bases). Germline CDR1 reads MNHNS; CDR2 reads SASEGT. CDR3 length equals 14 residues. The V end was cut by 2 bases, the J end by 2 bases, with 10 bases between. The CDR3 DNA is TGTGCCAGCAGTGAATGGGGGCGTACCTACGAGCAGTACTTC. Translated: CASSEWGRTYEQYF.

The genes are TRBV6-6 and TRBJ1-1; D gene ambiguous. The CDR3 is made up of 12 amino acids. Trimming took off 8 bases at V and 1 base at J, with 8 bases between the two ends. The germline V gene has CDR1 MNHNY and CDR2 SVGAGI (reference sequence). For the CDR3, the DNA is TGTGCCAGCCACGCAGGGAACACTGAAGCTTTCTTT. Translating it yields CASHAGNTEAFF.

The gene calls are TRBV9 and TRBJ2-1; maybe TRBD2 (5 bases). The CDR3 extends over 15 amino acids. Trimming left V 0 bases short and J 2 bases short, with 9 bases between. Germline loops: CDR1 SGDLS, CDR2 YYNGEE. The CDR3 is CASSVADGAYNEQFF. The CDR3 region has the DNA TGTGCCAGCAGCGTAGCCGACGGGGCCTACAATGAGCAGTTCTTC.

The CDR3 loop is CASSSGQTSKETQYF. In DNA, the CDR3 is TGTGCCAGCAGCTCCGGACAGACATCAAAAGAGACCCAGTACTTC. This chain links TRBV7-3 with TRBJ2-5, with a weak D call TRBD1 (6 bases). This CDR3 region has 15 residues. The V and J ends lost 4 bases and 3 bases respectively, with 15 bases between them. The germline V gene has CDR1 SGHTA and CDR2 FQGTGA.

Within the sample, this clone is large (0.1 to 1%). The V and J genes are TRBV28 and TRBJ2-2; D uncertain. Trimming took off 1 base at V and 8 bases at J, with 11 bases between the two ends. This CDR3 spans 14 amino acids. Germline values: CDR1 MDHEN, CDR2 SYDVKM. For the CDR3, the DNA is TGTGCCAGCAGTTTATATTCGGCAGCTGGGGAGCTGTTTTTT. It yields the protein CASSLYSAAGELFF.

In this sample, this clone turned up a few times. The genes are TRBV14 and TRBJ2-2; D gene uncertain. V dropped 1 base and J dropped 5 bases, with 5 bases sitting between them. The CDR3 has 13 residues. Germline CDR1 reads SGHDN; CDR2 reads FVKESK. This chain's CDR3 is CASSQVPTGELFF. The CDR3 nucleotides read TGTGCCAGCAGCCAAGTGCCTACCGGGGAGCTGTTTTTT. Full variable domain (remainder filled in from reference TRBV14 and TRBJ2-2): EAGVTQFPSHSVIEKGQTVTLRCDPISGHDNLYWYRRVMGKEIKFLLHFVKESKQDESGMPNNRFLAERTGGTYSTLKVQPAELEDSGVYFCASSQVPTGELFFGEGSRLTVL.

This clone came up once. The chain carries TRBV6-5 and TRBJ2-3, with 11 bases matching TRBD2. In germline, CDR1 is MNHEY, CDR2 SVGAGI. The CDR3 consists of 16 residues. Unmatched junction bases numbered 11, after V lost 4 bases and J lost 8 bases. The CDR3 loop reads CASSSPLLAGDRTQYF. The CDR3 nucleotides read TGTGCCAGCAGTTCCCCACTACTAGCGGGAGACCGTACGCAGTATTTT.

This chain uses TRBV9 with TRBJ2-1; 11 bases map to TRBD2. The germline V gene has CDR1 SGDLS and CDR2 YYNGEE. V shed 0 bases, J shed 6 bases, and the junction held 5 bases outside the gene matches. This CDR3 is built from 16 residues. The CDR3 sequence: CASSVDSSGRANEQFF. DNA of the CDR3: TGTGCCAGCAGCGTAGATAGTAGCGGGAGGGCCAATGAGCAGTTCTTC.

V and J are TRBV7-8 and TRBJ2-1; D ambiguous. V shed 2 bases and J shed 4 bases, with 12 bases lying between them. Germline loops: CDR1 SGHVS, CDR2 FQNEAQ. The CDR3 runs to 15 residues. The CDR3 DNA reads as TGTGCCAGCAGCTTACTCGCGGTGATATACAATGAGCAGTTCTTC. Amino acid sequence: CASSLLAVIYNEQFF. Full variable domain (rest looked up from reference TRBV7-8 and TRBJ2-1): GAGVSQSPRYKVAKRGQDVALRCDPISGHVSLFWYQQALGQGPEFLTYFQNEAQLDKSGLPSDRFFAERPEGSVSTLKIQRTQQEDSAVYLCASSLLAVIYNEQFFGPGTRLTVL.

In its sample, this clone was seen a few times. The V gene is TRBV27, the J gene TRBJ2-2, with unresolved D. Trimming stripped 4 bases from V and 3 bases from J, with 3 bases between. CDR3 length equals 12 residues. Germline lookup yields CDR1 MNHEY and CDR2 SMNVEV (reference sequence). For the CDR3, the DNA is TGTGCCAGCAGTTGGCACACCGGGGAGCTGTTTTTT. Amino acid sequence: CASSWHTGELFF.

Only a few counts were recorded for this clone. The chain is built from TRBV2 and TRBJ2-7; D not certain. From germline, CDR1 is SNHLY and CDR2 FYNNEI. V lost 6 bases to trimming and J lost 0 bases, with 15 bases between them. The CDR3 consists of 15 residues. The CDR3 region has the DNA TGTGCCAGCAGCCCCCGGCGCACAAGCTCCTACGAGCAGTACTTC. Residues: CASSPRRTSSYEQYF.

This clone turned up a few times. V usage is TRBV10-3 and J usage is TRBJ1-1; D may be TRBD1 (6 bases). V lost 6 bases and J 4 bases, leaving 12 bases between the germline ends. The germline V gene has CDR1 ENHRY and CDR2 SYGVKD. The CDR3 sequence is 13 residues long. CDR3 sequence reads: CAISGGQSTEAFF. DNA of the CDR3: TGTGCCATCAGCGGAGGACAGTCCACTGAAGCTTTCTTT.

V is TRBV10-3 and J is TRBJ2-3; D gene ambiguous. V dropped 5 bases and J dropped 0 bases, with 15 bases sitting between them. Germline V gene data show CDR1 as ENHRY and CDR2 as SYGVKD. This CDR3 spans 16 amino acids. The CDR3 spells CAISITTGVSTDTQYF. The CDR3 region has the DNA TGTGCCATCAGTATCACGACGGGTGTGAGCACAGATACGCAGTATTTT.

This clone was found a few times. The chain links TRBV6-1 to TRBJ1-2; TRBD1 aligns across 8 bases. The CDR3 length is 16 residues. Germline CDR1 MNHNS, CDR2 SASEGT. V shed 4 bases and J 3 bases; nucleotides not matched to a gene: 10. The CDR3: CASSGERGTGDYGYTF. CDR3 in DNA: TGTGCCAGCAGTGGGGAGAGGGGGACAGGCGACTATGGCTACACCTTC.

This chain uses TRBV20-1 with TRBJ1-2; D gene unclear. There are 11 residues in the CDR3. V dropped 6 bases and J dropped 5 bases, with 10 bases sitting between them. Germline CDR1 DFQATT, CDR2 SNEGSKA (reference sequence). The CDR3 DNA reads as TGCAGTGCGGAACAGCAGTATGGCTACACCTTC. Its translation: CSAEQQYGYTF.

This chain joins TRBV9 and TRBJ1-1; D ambiguous. This CDR3 is 15 amino acids long. CDR1 and CDR2 from the germline V gene are SGDLS and YYNGEE. Trimming removed 4 bases from V and 1 base from J, with 14 bases in between. The CDR3 DNA reads as TGTGCCAGCAGCCCCTCCAAGGAGGGGAACACTGAAGCTTTCTTT. This codes for CASSPSKEGNTEAFF.